This TCR beta chain was found in a study of CD8 T cells in Susac syndrome. Whole-study results and caveats: Individuals included in the TCR sequencing and HLA analysis were acknowledged by the study to be relatively few in number.

Notes on this clonotype: Antigen specificity is unknown.

Reverse transcription of roughly 0.45 to 1 ug RNA used random hexamers. TCRdb independently ran MiXCR on the immunoSEQ multiplex PCR reads; one entry per CDR3 protein. The sample has fewer than 350,000 distinct CDR3 sequences, roughly 85% seen once. The origin of this receptor is a human donor with multiple sclerosis. Material: CD8+ T cells from PBMCs.

CDR3 DNA: TGTGCCTGGAGCCCGGGACTAGCGGGCAATGAGCAGTTCTTC. Amino acid sequence: CAWSPGLAGNEQFF. The J gene is TRBJ2-1, the V gene TRBV30, with 12 nucleotides matching TRBD2. V trimming: 3 bases; J trimming: 6 bases; junction bases outside the gene matches: 3. Germline V gene data show CDR1 as GTSNPN and CDR2 as SVGIG (reference sequence). CDR3 length: 14 residues.